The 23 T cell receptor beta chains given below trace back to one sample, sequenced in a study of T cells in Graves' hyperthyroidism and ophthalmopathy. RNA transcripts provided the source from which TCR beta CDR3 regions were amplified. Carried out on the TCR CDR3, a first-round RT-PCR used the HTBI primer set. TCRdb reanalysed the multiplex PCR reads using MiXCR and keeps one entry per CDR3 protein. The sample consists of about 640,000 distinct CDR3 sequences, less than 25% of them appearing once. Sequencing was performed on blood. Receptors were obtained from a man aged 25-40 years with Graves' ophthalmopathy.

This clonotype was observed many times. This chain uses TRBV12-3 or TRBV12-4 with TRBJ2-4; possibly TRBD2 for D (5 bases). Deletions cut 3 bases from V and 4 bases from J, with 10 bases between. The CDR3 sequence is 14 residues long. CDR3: CASSLRDEKNIQYF. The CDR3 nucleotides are TGTGCCAGCAGTTTGAGGGATGAGAAAAACATTCAGTACTTC.

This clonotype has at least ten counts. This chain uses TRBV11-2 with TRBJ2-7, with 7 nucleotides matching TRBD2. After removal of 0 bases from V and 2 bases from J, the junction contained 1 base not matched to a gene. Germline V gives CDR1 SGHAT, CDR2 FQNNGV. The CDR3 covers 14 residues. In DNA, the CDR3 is TGTGCCAGCAGCTTAGATGCGGGGGCCTACGAGCAGTACTTC. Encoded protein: CASSLDAGAYEQYF.

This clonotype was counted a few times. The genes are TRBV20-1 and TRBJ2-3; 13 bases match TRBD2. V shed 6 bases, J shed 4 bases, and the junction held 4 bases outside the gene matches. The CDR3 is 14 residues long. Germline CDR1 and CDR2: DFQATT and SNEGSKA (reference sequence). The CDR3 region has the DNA TGCAGTGCCTGGACTAGCGGGAGTGCAGATACGCAGTATTTT. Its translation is CSAWTSGSADTQYF.

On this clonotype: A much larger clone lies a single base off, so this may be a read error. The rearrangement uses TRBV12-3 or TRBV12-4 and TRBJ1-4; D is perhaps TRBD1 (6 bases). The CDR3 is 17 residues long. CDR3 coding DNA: TGTGCCAGCAGTGCCGGAGGGATACAGGGCGGAAATGAAAAACTGTCTTTT. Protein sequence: CASSAGGIQGGNEKLSF.

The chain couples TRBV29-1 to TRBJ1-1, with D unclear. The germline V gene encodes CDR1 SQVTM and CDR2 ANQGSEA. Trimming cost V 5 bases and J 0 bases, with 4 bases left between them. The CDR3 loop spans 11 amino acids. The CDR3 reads CSVFLNTEAFF. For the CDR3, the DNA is TGCAGCGTTTTTCTGAACACTGAAGCTTTCTTT.

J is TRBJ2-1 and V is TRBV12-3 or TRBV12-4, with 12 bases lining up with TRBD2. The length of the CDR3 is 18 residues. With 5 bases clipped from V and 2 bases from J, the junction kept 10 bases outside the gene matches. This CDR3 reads CASSKSQWTSGTYNEQFF. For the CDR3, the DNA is TGTGCCAGCAGTAAATCACAATGGACTAGCGGGACCTACAATGAGCAGTTCTTC.

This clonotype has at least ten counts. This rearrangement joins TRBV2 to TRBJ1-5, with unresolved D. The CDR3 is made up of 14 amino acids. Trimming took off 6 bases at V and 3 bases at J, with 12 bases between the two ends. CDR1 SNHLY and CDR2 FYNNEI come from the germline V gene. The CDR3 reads CASSANGFNQPQHF. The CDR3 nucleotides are TGTGCCAGCAGCGCAAACGGGTTCAATCAGCCCCAGCATTTT. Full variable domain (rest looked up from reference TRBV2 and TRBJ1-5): EPEVTQTPSHQVTQMGQEVILRCVPISNHLYFYWYRQILGQKVEFLVSFYNNEISEKSEIFDDQFSVERPDGSNFTLKIRSTKLEDSAMYFCASSANGFNQPQHFGDGTRLSIL.

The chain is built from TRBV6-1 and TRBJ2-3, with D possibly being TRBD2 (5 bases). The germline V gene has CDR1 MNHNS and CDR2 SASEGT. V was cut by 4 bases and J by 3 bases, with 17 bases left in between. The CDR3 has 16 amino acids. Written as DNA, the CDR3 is TGTGCCAGCAGTGTTATTAGCGCGGGTAGGACAGATACGCAGTATTTT. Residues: CASSVISAGRTDTQYF.

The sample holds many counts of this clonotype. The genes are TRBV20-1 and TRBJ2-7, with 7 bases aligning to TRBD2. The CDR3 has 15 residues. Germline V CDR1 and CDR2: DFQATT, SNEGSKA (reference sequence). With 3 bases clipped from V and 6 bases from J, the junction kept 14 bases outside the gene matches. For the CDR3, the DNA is TGCAGTGCTAGGGGCTCTTGGAGCGGGACTCGCGAGCAGTACTTC. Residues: CSARGSWSGTREQYF.

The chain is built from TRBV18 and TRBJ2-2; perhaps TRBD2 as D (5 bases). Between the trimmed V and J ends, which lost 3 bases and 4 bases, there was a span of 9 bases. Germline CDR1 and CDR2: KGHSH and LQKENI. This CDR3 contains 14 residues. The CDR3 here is CASSPGSSTGELFF. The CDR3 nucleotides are TGTGCCAGCTCACCGGGGAGCTCCACCGGGGAGCTGTTTTTT.

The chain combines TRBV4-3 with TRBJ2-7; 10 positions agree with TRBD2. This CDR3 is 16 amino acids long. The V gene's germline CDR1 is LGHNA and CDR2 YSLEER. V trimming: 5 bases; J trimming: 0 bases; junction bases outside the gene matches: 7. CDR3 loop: CASSARTSGFSYEQYF. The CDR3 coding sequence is TGCGCCAGCAGCGCCCGGACTAGCGGCTTCTCCTACGAGCAGTACTTC.

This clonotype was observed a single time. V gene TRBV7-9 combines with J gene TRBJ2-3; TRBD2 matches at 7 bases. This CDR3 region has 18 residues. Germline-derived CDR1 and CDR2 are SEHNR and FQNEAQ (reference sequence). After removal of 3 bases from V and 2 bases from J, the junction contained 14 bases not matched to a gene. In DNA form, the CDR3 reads TGTGCCAGCAGCTTGATAACGCAGTCTAGCGGTATCACAGATACGCAGTATTTT. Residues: CASSLITQSSGITDTQYF.

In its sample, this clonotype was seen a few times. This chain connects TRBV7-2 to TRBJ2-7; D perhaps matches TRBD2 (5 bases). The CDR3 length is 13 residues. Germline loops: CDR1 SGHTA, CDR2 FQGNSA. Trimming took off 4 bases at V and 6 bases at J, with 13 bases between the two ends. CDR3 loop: CASSYQTSFEQYF. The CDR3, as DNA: TGTGCCAGCAGCTACCAAACTAGTTTCGAGCAGTACTTC.

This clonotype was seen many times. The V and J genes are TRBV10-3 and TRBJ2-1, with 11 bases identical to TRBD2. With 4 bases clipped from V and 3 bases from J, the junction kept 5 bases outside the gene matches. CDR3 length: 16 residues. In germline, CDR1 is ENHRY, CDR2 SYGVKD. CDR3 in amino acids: CAISALAGGVYNEQFF. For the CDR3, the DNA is TGTGCCATCAGTGCCCTAGCGGGAGGCGTCTACAATGAGCAGTTCTTC.

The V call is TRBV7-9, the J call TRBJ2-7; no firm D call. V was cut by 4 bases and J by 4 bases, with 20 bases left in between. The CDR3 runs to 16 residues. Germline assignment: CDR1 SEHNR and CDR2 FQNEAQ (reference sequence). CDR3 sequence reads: CASSSTDGWSLYEQYF. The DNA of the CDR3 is TGTGCCAGCAGCTCAACGGACGGTTGGAGTCTTTACGAGCAGTACTTC.

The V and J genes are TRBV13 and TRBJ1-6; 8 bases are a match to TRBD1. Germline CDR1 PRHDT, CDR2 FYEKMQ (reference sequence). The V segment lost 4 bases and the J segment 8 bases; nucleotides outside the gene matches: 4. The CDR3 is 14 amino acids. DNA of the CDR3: TGTGCCAGCAGCTCAGGGGGCTTGGATTCACCCCTCCACTTT. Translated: CASSSGGLDSPLHF.

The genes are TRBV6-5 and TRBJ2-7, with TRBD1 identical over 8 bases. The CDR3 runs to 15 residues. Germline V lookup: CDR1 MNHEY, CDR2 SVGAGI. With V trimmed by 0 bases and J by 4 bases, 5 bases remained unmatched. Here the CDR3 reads CASSYSRQGSYEQYF. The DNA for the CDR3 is TGTGCCAGCAGTTACTCCCGACAGGGGTCGTACGAGCAGTACTTC.

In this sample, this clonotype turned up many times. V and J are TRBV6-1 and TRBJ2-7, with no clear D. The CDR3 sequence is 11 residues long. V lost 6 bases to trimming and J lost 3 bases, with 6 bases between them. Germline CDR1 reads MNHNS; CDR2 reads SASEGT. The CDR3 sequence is CASSVGYEQYF. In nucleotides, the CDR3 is TGTGCCAGCAGCGTCGGCTACGAGCAGTACTTC.

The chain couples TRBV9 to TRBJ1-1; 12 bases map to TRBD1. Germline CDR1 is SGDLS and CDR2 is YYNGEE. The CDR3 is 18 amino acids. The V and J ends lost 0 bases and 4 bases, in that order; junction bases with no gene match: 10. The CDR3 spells CASSVGVRDRGPGTEAFF. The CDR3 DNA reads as TGTGCCAGCAGCGTAGGCGTTCGGGACAGGGGGCCAGGCACTGAAGCTTTCTTT.

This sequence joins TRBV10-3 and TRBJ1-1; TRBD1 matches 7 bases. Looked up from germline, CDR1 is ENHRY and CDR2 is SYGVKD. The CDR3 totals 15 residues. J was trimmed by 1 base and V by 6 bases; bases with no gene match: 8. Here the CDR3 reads CAIRRRQGENTEAFF. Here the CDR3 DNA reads TGTGCCATCAGGAGGCGACAGGGCGAGAACACTGAAGCTTTCTTT.

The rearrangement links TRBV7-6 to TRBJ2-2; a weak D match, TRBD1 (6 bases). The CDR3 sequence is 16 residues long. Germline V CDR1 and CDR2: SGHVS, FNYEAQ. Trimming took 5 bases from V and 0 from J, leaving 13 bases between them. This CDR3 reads CASSQTGSSNTGELFF. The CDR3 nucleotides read TGTGCCAGCAGCCAAACAGGGTCGTCGAACACCGGGGAGCTGTTTTTT.

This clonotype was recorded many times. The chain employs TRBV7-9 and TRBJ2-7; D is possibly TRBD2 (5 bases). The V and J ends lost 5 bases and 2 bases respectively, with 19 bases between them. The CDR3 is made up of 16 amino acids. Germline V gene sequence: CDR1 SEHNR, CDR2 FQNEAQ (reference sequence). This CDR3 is CASSRLVGGQAYEQYF. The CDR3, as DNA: TGTGCCAGCAGCCGCCTTGTGGGCGGGCAGGCCTACGAGCAGTACTTC. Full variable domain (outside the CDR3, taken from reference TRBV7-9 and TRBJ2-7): DTGVSQNPRHKITKRGQNVTFRCDPISEHNRLYWYRQTLGQGPEFLTYFQNEAQLEKSRLLSDRFSAERPKGSFSTLEIQRTEQGDSAMYLCASSRLVGGQAYEQYFGPGTRLTVT.

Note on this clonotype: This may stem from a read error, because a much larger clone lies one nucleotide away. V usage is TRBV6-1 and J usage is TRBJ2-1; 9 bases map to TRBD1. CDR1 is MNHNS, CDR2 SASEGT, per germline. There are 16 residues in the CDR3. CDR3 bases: TGTGCCAACAGTCAAACAGGGGGCAGTTCCTACAATGAGCAGTTCTTC. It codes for CANSQTGGSSYNEQFF.